Sequencing of this T cell receptor beta chain was carried out in a study of beta chain features in type 1 diabetes. On the study more broadly: Across every sample, about 110 million sorted cells were examined in total.

The V gene's germline CDR1 is MNHNS and CDR2 SASEGT. The V end was cut by 6 bases, the J end by 5 bases, with 14 bases between. The CDR3 has 14 amino acids. Study-wide results and limits: In all four CD4+ subsets, TCRB CDR3 length was significantly, moderately reduced in type 1 diabetes. Compared to healthy donors, patients appeared to have naive, central memory and Treg TCRB repertoires that were more alike. Small HLA sub-analyses could not settle whether HLA shapes TCRB rearrangement.

This clone has just a few counts. Its antigen is as yet unknown. Investigators reverse transcribed all isolated RNA, so they sequenced expressed TCRB transcripts. Using immunoSEQ multiplex PCR, the repertoire was profiled, and TCRdb retains in-frame clones only, with some absent. This table has nearly 700,000 clones, around 15% appearing once. The sequence was obtained from a man younger than 30 with type 1 diabetes. The sample consisted of naive CD4+ T cells from blood. The genes are TRBV6-1 and TRBJ2-1; D not certain. The CDR3 DNA reads TGTGCCAGCAGCCTTAGACAAAAAGACAATGAGCAGTTCTTC. Translating it yields CASSLRQKDNEQFF.